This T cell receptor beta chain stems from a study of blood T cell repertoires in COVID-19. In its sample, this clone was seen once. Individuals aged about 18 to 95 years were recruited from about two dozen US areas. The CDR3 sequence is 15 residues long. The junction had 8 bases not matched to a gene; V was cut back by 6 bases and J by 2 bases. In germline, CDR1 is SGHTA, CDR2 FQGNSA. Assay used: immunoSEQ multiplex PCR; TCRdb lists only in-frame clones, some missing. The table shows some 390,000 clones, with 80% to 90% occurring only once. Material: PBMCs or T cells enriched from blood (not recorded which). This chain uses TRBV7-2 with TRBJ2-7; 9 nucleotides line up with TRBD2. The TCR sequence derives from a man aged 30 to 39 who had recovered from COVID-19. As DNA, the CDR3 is TGTGCCAGCAGTTCCCTCGGGACTAGCACCTACGAGCAGTACTTC. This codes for CASSSLGTSTYEQYF.